This T cell receptor (beta chain) was profiled in a study of blood T cell repertoires in COVID-19. Background on the study: Material from acute and convalescent COVID-19 was sourced from the United States, Italy and Spain. Nucleic acid was either cDNA or gDNA, and it came from T cells, B-cell-depleted T cells, or PBMCs.

Per the original methods: Using reference gene primer amplification, nucleated cell counts were estimated. TCRdb's copy holds only in-frame clones and misses some; the assay was immunoSEQ multiplex PCR. From that table come the V and J calls and clone size; the DNA was used to work out D and trimming. The sample yields about 68,000 clones, about 80% seen once. The CDR3 sequence is 15 residues long. V lost 4 bases and J 5 bases, leaving 11 bases between the germline ends. Germline V gene data show CDR1 as KGHDR and CDR2 as SFDVKD. This receptor was identified in a human donor in a cohort sampled during active COVID-19. Sequencing was performed on peripheral blood. The J gene is TRBJ1-6, the V gene TRBV24-1, with a possible D match to TRBD1 (6 bases). For the CDR3, the DNA is TGTGCCACCAGTGACCTCGACAGGAATAATTCACCCCTCCACTTT. Its translation is CATSDLDRNNSPLHF.